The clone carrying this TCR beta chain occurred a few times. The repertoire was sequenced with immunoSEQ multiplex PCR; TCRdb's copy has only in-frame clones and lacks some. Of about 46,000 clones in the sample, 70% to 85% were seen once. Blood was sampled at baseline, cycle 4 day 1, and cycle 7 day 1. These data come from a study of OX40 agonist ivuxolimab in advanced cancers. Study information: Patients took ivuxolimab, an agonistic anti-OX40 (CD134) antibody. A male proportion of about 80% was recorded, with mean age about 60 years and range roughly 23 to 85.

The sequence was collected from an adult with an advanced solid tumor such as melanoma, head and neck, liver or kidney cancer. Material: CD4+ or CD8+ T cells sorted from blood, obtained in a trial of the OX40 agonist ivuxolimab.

The CDR3 DNA is TGTGCCAGCAGCCAAGAAGGCCGCACAGGGGGCCTAGGAAACACCATATATTTT. It is translated as CASSQEGRTGGLGNTIYF. The chain combines TRBV4-2 with TRBJ1-3, with 9 bases matching TRBD1. The CDR3 loop spans 18 amino acids. Looked up from germline, CDR1 is LGHNA and CDR2 is YNFKEQ. V was clipped by 0 bases and J by 4 bases; unmatched bases: 10.